This TCR beta chain appears in the sequencing data of a study of cytomegalovirus exposure and HLA in healthy donors (dated by TCRdb to about 2017). Broadly, across the study: In an earlier analysis of under 750 of the donors, about 270 Gb of sequence data and roughly 100 million unique TCR beta sequences from about 180 million T cells were reported. An early release that covered approximately 600 HLA-typed donors contained around 300 gigabases of sequencing data and tens of millions of unique TCR sequences. The genetic ancestry cluster associated with self-reported Caucasian donors included over 65% of the 300 to 400 genotyped donors. The study aimed to test whether signatures of past pathogen exposure could be identified by cataloging public T cell receptors. The study used immunosequencing to profile the T cell repertoires of some 600 subjects and linked those repertoires to cytomegalovirus serostatus. A separate validation cohort of 100 to 150 different subjects was used in addition to the roughly 670-subject first cohort. To predict cytomegalovirus infection status, the study brought together high-throughput TCR immunosequencing, statistical association of individual TCRs with disease status, and machine learning. In a later analysis, previously published TCR beta repertoires from 666 donors were re-analyzed and high-resolution HLA genotyping was added so that TCR occurrence patterns could be studied. The later analysis used no new phenotypic data to find candidate immune exposures, relying instead on TCR beta sequences and their occurrence across donors. To decide whether each TCR beta V gene segment behaved as functional or pseudogenic, an earlier analysis of some 600 of the donors relied on high-throughput TCR beta sequencing. Donor age, sex, ethnicity and CMV serostatus were compiled alongside the repertoire data. A later genetic analysis took genome-wide SNP genotypes for 398 of the 666 donors and used that subset as a discovery cohort. Every discovery cohort repertoire had been produced on one sequencing platform. Both class I and class II loci were covered by HLA typing, at four-digit resolution. The number of typed donors differed by locus: about 620-630 for A, B, C, DRB1 and DQB1; 500 to 550 for DQA1; some 590 for DPA1; and roughly 470 for DPB1. Because of strong linkage in the cohort, roughly five DR-DQ haplotypes were treated as single units for association and clustering. Among around 400 genotyped donors of the cohort, an average of roughly 240,000 unique TCR beta nucleotide sequences were sequenced per donor, roughly 18% of them non-productive.

General study outcomes and caveats: Because counts were too low, under 20 rarely observed V segments, including chromosome 9 orphons, were left out of the earlier analysis of several hundred of the donors. A further reported finding was that TCR beta sequences accurately predicted the HLA-A and HLA-B alleles for most subjects in the first cohort. Immune exposure information for the cohort was limited to CMV serostatus. Compared with equally common non-associated chains, HLA-associated TCR beta chains in a later analysis were more clonally expanded and had lower generation probabilities. Specific HLA alleles were associated with around 18,000 TCR beta sequences at a false discovery rate of 0.05 in a later analysis. According to a later genetic analysis, donors in an Asian-associated ancestry cluster had fewer N-insertions in productive TCRs than the approximately 630-donor mean. It was suggested by the authors that the approach could potentially be generalized to other disease states and immunological phenotypes. Assigning TCR associations to individual alleles was difficult when HLA alleles, especially DR and DQ, strongly co-occurred. The study gave a list of some 150 TCR beta chains associated with cytomegalovirus. In this cohort, only TCR beta chains were sequenced, and detectable features were limited by the absence of alpha or paired-chain data. A later genetic analysis associated a missense DCLRE1C variant with V-gene and J-gene trimming of TCR beta chains, and an independent cohort replicated the association. While some public TCRs were present in many individuals, most TCR sequences turned up only very rarely across donors. According to a later analysis, TCR association rates differed among HLA loci, with DRB1 alleles showing the most associated TCRs and HLA-C alleles showing the fewest. Correlated functional status among segregating V segments might reflect linkage disequilibrium, but an unknown experimental factor could not be ruled out. According to a later analysis, most CMV-associated TCR beta chains appeared to be HLA-restricted, and the HLA associations seemed to be driven largely by CMV exposure. The 87-base-pair reads could not distinguish some IMGT-functional V segments, including TRBV6-2 and TRBV6-3, so those segments were excluded. Several of the top co-occurrence clusters appeared to be linked to parvovirus B19, influenza, CMV and Epstein-Barr virus, according to a later analysis. Because some donors lacked HLA typing at each locus, the association tests relied only on the typed subset. The presence/absence analyses assumed that sequencing depth was roughly uniform across donors, and that assumption may not be true. An earlier analysis of approximately 570 of the donors showed that most TCR beta V segments appeared in productive rearrangements either about 87% or about 30% of the time, which broadly matched IMGT annotations. A few of the identified cytomegalovirus-associated TCR beta chains were confirmed in vitro to be specific for cytomegalovirus antigens. The classifier was reported to diagnose cytomegalovirus status with high specificity and sensitivity in both the original and validation cohorts. A group of highly shared sequence variants was considered likely to be a technical artifact of the sequencing pipeline.

Concerning this clone: No antigen is known for it. No base quality information exists; no much larger clone differs at one position.

Counted from cysteine to phenylalanine, this CDR3 has 14 amino acids. Only the CDR3 region is kept as DNA, spanning 42 bases read in frame from base 1. V ends up 6 bases short and J 7 bases short, with an unmatched junction base count of 2. Per the germline V gene, MNHEY is the CDR1 and SVGAGI is the CDR2. Library prep was done by the immunoSEQ multiplex PCR assay. For the multiplex PCR, a mixture combining 60 forward primers for TCR Vbeta segments and 13 reverse primers for TCR Jbeta segments was used. The CDR3 region of rearranged TCR beta genes was amplified from genomic DNA by a multiplex PCR assay. On the Illumina HiSeq System, the amplified TCR beta libraries were sequenced as 87-base-pair reads. The authors' pipeline ran thus. Across the 500 to 700 repertoires, a later analysis counted 78 million or so unique TCR beta chains, around 11 million of which were shared by at least two donors. Raw reads were error-corrected and collapsed into unique sequences with a nearest-neighbor algorithm that merged closely related sequences to remove PCR and sequencing errors. Alignment of CDR3 sequences to IMGT reference sequences was used to assign V, D and J gene segments. For a sequence to be retained, at least a six-nucleotide match to both a V gene segment and a J gene segment was required. A rearrangement counted as productive if the CDR3 had no stop codons and remained in frame with V and J, and every other rearrangement counted as non-productive. CDR3 was defined according to IMGT convention as the region running from the second conserved V-encoded cysteine to the conserved J-encoded phenylalanine. The earlier analysis of some 540 of the donors excluded any sequence lacking an unambiguous match to a single V gene segment. In an earlier analysis of 450 to 700 of the donors, V segments were called functional above 56.7% productive rearrangements and were called segregating when the between-donor standard deviation exceeded 5%. A statistical classification framework was developed to diagnose cytomegalovirus status using the catalog of TCR beta chain sequences. In a later analysis, TCR nucleotide sequences were compared against IMGT/GENE-DB human TR gene sequences so that V and J genes could be assigned. The TCRdist pipeline was used in a later analysis to assign CDR3 sequences and most-parsimonious VDJ recombination scenarios. In a later analysis, each TCR beta chain was defined by its CDR3 amino acid sequence together with its V-gene family, and reads lacking a unique V-gene family were excluded. A later analysis removed 600 or so highly shared, low-generation-probability nucleotide sequences to deal with suspected cross-contamination and a sequencing artifact. In a later analysis, a clonal expansion index was calculated for each public chain from normalized within-repertoire ranks of inferred template counts. Generation probabilities in a later analysis came from a VDJ recombination model fitted to out-of-frame rearrangements, and those results were checked against IGoR. In a later analysis, TCR-TCR, TCR-HLA and TCR-CMV co-occurrence was scored with hypergeometric tests, and a repertoire-size bias correction was applied to TCR pairs. To estimate false discovery rates, a later analysis permuted the HLA or CMV assignments 20 times. A later analysis grouped co-occurring TCRs with DBSCAN, adding TCRdist sequence similarity when clustering within HLA-allele-positive subsets. Co-occurrence clustering excluded repertoires with fewer than 30,000 or more than 120,000 public chains, plus five with anomalous nucleotide sharing. TCRdb took this table from immuneACCESS and kept in-frame rearrangements with V and J called. Such tables lack part of the clones; where checked against another copy, unresolved V genes explain under half of the gap, and the rest is unexplained. V and J calls and clone size are as listed in that table; D and trimming were resolved from the DNA. The sample table contains some 180,000 clones; only one count was recorded for roughly 77% of them. The ten largest account for about 3.4% of the sample.

In total, about 650 healthy bone marrow donors made up the cohort. Cohort members were all nominally healthy when sampled, although unrecorded immune exposures were likely present. The donor tested CMV seropositive, placing the donor among the 290 or so seropositive members of the cohort. A peripheral blood sample was collected from each donor, and TCR beta sequencing was performed on peripheral blood mononuclear cells. Genomic DNA was extracted from the blood cell samples with the Qiagen DNeasy Blood Extraction Kit. The clonotype was recovered from a man aged 35 to 55 in good health and CMV-seropositive. Input material: PBMCs. The V and J genes are TRBV6-5 and TRBJ2-2; 13 nucleotides in the junction match TRBD2. The CDR3 protein is CASRGLAGFGELFF. The DNA sequence is given as TGTGCCAGCAGGGGACTAGCGGGGTTCGGGGAGCTGTTTTTT.